This T cell receptor (beta chain) appears in the sequencing data of a study of blood T cells in healthy people across ages (dated by TCRdb to about 2015). Context from the whole study: Template switching captured roughly one uniquely barcoded TCR beta cDNA molecule per two T cells in model experiments. To avoid experimental bias, donors of different ages were spread randomly across the sequencing lanes. For two donors (one aged 18 to 30 and one aged 80 or older), the study analyzed two additional independent replicas of 1 million unique cDNA reads from the same blood draw. Using deep sequencing normalized with unique cDNA molecular identifiers, the study measured how TCR beta repertoire diversity changes with age. Four age groups were formed from the donors: young (average approximately 17 years), middle-aged (around 39), aged (about 68) and long-lived (around 82).

Beyond this particular receptor, the publication reports: Observed TCR beta diversity per million T cells fell roughly linearly with age, and a significant reduction was already apparent by age around 40. The percentage of naive T cells measured by flow cytometry correlated strongly with observed TCR beta diversity. Estimates of total diversity based on one million sequenced T cells were regarded as lower bounds and as underestimates. The CMV infection status of donors was not known, potentially confounding age-related changes in expanded clonotypes. The long-lived group showed more naive CD4+ T cells, fewer expanded clones and increased TCR diversity than the aged group, suggesting age selection. Since profiling was done on bulk unsorted PBMCs, naive and antigen-experienced compartments could not be conclusively compared.

The donors were some 36 Caucasian individuals from Russia, aged roughly 6 to 100 years, who were systemically healthy. Ten milliliters of peripheral blood were drawn from each donor into EDTA-treated Vacutainer tubes. Ficoll-Paque density-gradient centrifugation was used to isolate PBMCs, with at least 6.5 million per sample. Trizol reagent was used to extract total RNA from the PBMCs, yielding at least 5.5 micrograms per sample. For every donor, an aliquot of PBMCs went through flow cytometry to measure the percentages of naive CD45RAhigh/CD27high T cells. Regarding this clonotype: What this receptor recognizes is not known. There are no base qualities to consult, and no much larger clone falls within one base.

Library method: 5' RACE. Sequencing was carried out with an Illumina HiSeq 2500. A second PCR of 7 to 11 cycles was performed with a sample-barcoded 5' primer and a J-beta primer mix. A unique molecular identifier was introduced onto each TCR beta cDNA molecule by a template-switch 5' adaptor carrying 12 random nucleotides. At least 3 million CDR3-containing paired-end reads were obtained from each sample. First-strand cDNA was synthesized from all RNA with the Mint cDNA synthesis kit, primed by a TRBC-specific oligonucleotide. Following uracil-DNA glycosylase treatment, a first 18-cycle PCR with universal primers M1SS and BC2_uni_R was performed on all cDNA. From the authors' description of their analysis: For normalization, 1 million high-quality reads, each with a distinct molecular identifier, were randomly selected from each sample. Reads sharing molecular identifiers were discarded rather than binned into consensus sequences. MiTCR, set to a Q25 quality threshold and the strictest error-elimination algorithm, was used for CDR3 identification, clonotype clustering and error correction. Lower-bound total TCR beta diversity was estimated with a nonparametric unseen species model using Euler transformation. The public reads were reanalyzed by TCRdb: fastp trimming at Q25, MiXCR alignment, in-frame beta chains only. A single entry per CDR3 protein holds the most common genes and DNA from its merged rows. V and J calls and clone size were set by TCRdb, not the authors. The sample contains over 950,000 distinct CDR3 sequences, more than 30% of them found a single time. The ten top clones hold under 15% of the sample.

The germline V gene (reference sequence) specifies DFQATT as CDR1 and SNEGSKA as CDR2. The V end loses 1 base and the J end loses 5 bases, and a stretch of 11 bases separates them. The CDR3 sequence holds 13 residues, the cysteine and phenylalanine included. Only the CDR3 DNA stays, 39 bases, in frame from base 1. The material sequenced was blood. The sequence joins TRBV20-1 to TRBJ2-5, with TRBD1 tentatively as D gene (6 bases match). This clonotype was sampled from a man between 18 and 29 years old in good health. The CDR3 region has the sequence CSARAGTSETQYF. The DNA sequence follows: TGCAGTGCTAGAGCCGGGACATCGGAGACCCAGTACTTC.